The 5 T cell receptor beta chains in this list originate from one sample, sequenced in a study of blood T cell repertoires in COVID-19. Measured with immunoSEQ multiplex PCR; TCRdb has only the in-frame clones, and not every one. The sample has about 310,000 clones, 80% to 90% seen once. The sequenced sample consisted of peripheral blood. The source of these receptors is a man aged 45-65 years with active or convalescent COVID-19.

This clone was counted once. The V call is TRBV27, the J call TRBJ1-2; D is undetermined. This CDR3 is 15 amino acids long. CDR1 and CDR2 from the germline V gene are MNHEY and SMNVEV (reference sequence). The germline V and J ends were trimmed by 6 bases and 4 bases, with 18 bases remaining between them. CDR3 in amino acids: CASRRSVGLSYGYTF. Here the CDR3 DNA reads TGTGCCAGCAGAAGGTCGGTAGGACTGAGCTATGGCTACACCTTC.

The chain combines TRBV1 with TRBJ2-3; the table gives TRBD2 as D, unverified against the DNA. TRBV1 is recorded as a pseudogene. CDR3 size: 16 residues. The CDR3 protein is CSNGAGGRDGTDTQYF. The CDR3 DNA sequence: TGCTCGAACGGGGCAGGCGGGAGGGACGGGACAGATACGCAGTATTTT.

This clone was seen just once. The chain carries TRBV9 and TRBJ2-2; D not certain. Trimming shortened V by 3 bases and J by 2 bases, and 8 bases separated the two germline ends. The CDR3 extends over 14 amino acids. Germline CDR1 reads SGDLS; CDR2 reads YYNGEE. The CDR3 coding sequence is TGTGCCAGCAGCGGGTCGGTTAACACCGGGGAGCTGTTTTTT. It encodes CASSGSVNTGELFF.

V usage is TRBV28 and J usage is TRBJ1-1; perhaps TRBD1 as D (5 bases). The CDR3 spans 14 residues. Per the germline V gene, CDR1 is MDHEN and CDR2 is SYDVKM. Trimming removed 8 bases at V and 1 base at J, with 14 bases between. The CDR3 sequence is CASAPAGENTEAFF. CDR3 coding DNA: TGTGCCAGCGCCCCCGCGGGGGAGAACACTGAAGCTTTCTTT.

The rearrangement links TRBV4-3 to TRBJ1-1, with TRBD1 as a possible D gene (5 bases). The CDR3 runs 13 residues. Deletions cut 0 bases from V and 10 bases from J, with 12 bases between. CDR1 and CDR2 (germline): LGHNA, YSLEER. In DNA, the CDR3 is TGCGCCAGCAGCCAAGAAGTAGGGGAGGGAGCTTTCTTT. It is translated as CASSQEVGEGAFF.